These 5 T cell receptor beta chains were all obtained from the same sample, sequenced in a study of T cells in Graves' hyperthyroidism and ophthalmopathy. TCR beta CDR3 regions were amplified from RNA. The primer set for the first-round RT-PCR of the TCR CDR3 was HTBI. MiXCR, applied by TCRdb to the multiplex PCR reads, yields one record per CDR3 protein. The profile shows roughly 750,000 distinct CDR3 sequences, 15% to 20% of them singletons. Sequencing input: blood. The receptors come from a man aged 18-30 years with Graves' hyperthyroidism.

The J gene is TRBJ2-2, the V gene TRBV6-1, with D possibly TRBD1 on 5 matching bases. The V end was cut by 9 bases, the J end by 9 bases, with 20 bases between. CDR3 length: 14 amino acids. Germline lookup yields CDR1 MNHNS and CDR2 SASEGT. CDR3 sequence: CASRVTQGSWELFF. The DNA of the CDR3 is TGTGCCAGTAGGGTAACCCAGGGATCCTGGGAGCTGTTTTTT.

In its sample, this clonotype was seen many times. Here the CDR3 DNA reads TGCAGTGCTAGTAGACTAGCGGGAGGGGATAATGAGCAGTTCTTC. Amino acids: CSASRLAGGDNEQFF. The rearrangement uses TRBV20-1 and TRBJ2-1; 14 nucleotides agree with TRBD2. V shed 3 bases, J shed 7 bases, and the junction held 5 bases outside the gene matches. This CDR3 has 15 amino acids. The germline CDR1 and CDR2 sequences are DFQATT and SNEGSKA (reference sequence).

The chain recombines TRBV28 with TRBJ1-2; D is perhaps TRBD1 (5 bases). V was pared by 8 bases and J by 2 bases, with 9 bases between. The CDR3 length is 12 residues. CDR1 and CDR2 (germline): MDHEN, SYDVKM. This CDR3 reads CASWGRNYGYTF. DNA for the CDR3: TGTGCCAGCTGGGGCAGAAACTATGGCTACACCTTC.

In its sample, this clonotype was seen many times. The chain has TRBV7-2 and TRBJ2-1; 12 bases align to TRBD2. The germline gives CDR1 SGHTA, CDR2 FQGNSA. Trimming removed 8 bases from V and 2 bases from J; junction bases left unmatched: 7. The CDR3 is 16 amino acids. CDR3 bases: TGTGCCAGCTCCTGGACTAGCGGGGTAACCTACAATGAGCAGTTCTTC. Translated: CASSWTSGVTYNEQFF.

The chain has TRBV4-1 and TRBJ2-7; possible D gene TRBD1, 6 bases. Germline CDR1 is MGHRA and CDR2 is YSYEKL. This CDR3 is 13 amino acids long. Between the trimmed V and J ends, which lost 3 bases and 4 bases, there was a span of 10 bases. CDR3 sequence: CASSQTQGYEQYF. CDR3 nucleotide sequence: TGCGCCAGCAGCCAGACACAGGGATACGAGCAGTACTTC.